What follows are 16 T cell receptor beta chains derived from one specimen sequenced in a study of shared clonotypes between healthy human individuals. TCRdb keeps only in-frame clones here, not all; method: immunoSEQ multiplex PCR. The repertoire holds 2.3 million or so clones, with more than 85% as singletons. The sequencing input was naive CD4+ T cells from PBMCs. Subset noted: CD45RA+ positively selected. The receptor set was obtained from a man aged 18 to 29 in good health. Some clones in this sample may be carry-over from other donors' samples.

Details on this clone: Because the CDR3's place on the DNA is in doubt, the DNA is left out and the CDR3 is given as listed by TCRdb. This rearrangement joins TRBV6-5 to TRBJ2-2; the table's D call, TRBD2, has no DNA check behind it. The CDR3 is made up of 16 amino acids, end residues included. CDR1 is MNHEY, CDR2 SVGAGI, per germline. CDR3 protein: CASSSSPSQNTGELFF.

CDR3 sequence reads: CASTGRARGYEQYF. For the CDR3, the DNA is TGTGCCAGCACCGGGAGGGCCCGTGGTTACGAGCAGTACTTC. This chain joins TRBV6-1 and TRBJ2-7; 8 bases match TRBD2. This CDR3 region has 14 residues. J was trimmed by 4 bases and V by 7 bases; bases with no gene match: 9. Looked up from germline, CDR1 is MNHNS and CDR2 is SASEGT.

The rearrangement links TRBV6-5 to TRBJ2-1; 9 bases agree with TRBD2. This CDR3 comprises 15 residues. The germline gives CDR1 MNHEY, CDR2 SVGAGI. The V and J ends lost 4 bases and 1 base, in that order; junction bases with no gene match: 2. The CDR3: CASSWLAGSYNEQFF. For the CDR3, the DNA is TGTGCCAGCAGTTGGCTAGCGGGATCCTACAATGAGCAGTTCTTC.

This chain uses TRBV15 with TRBJ2-2, with D tentatively TRBD1 or TRBD2 (5 bases each). The CDR3 totals 15 residues. V gave up 3 bases and J gave up 2 bases, with 10 bases separating them. The germline gives CDR1 LNHNV, CDR2 YYDKDF (reference sequence). The CDR3 region has the DNA TGTGCCACCAGCAGGGGACGGATTAACACCGGGGAGCTGTTTTTT. Its protein is CATSRGRINTGELFF.

J is TRBJ2-5 and V is TRBV5-1, with 9 bases identical to TRBD1. The trim removed 2 bases at V and 2 bases at J, leaving 4 bases unmatched. Per the germline V gene, CDR1 is SGHRS and CDR2 is YFSETQ. The CDR3 totals 15 residues. CDR3 coding DNA: TGCGCCAGCAGCTTAAACAGGGGGCGTCAAGAGACCCAGTACTTC. It translates to CASSLNRGRQETQYF.

This clone has a single count. The V gene is TRBV7-2, the J gene TRBJ1-1; D uncertain. Trimming removed 3 bases from V and 1 base from J, with 15 bases in between. The germline V gene has CDR1 SGHTA and CDR2 FQGNSA. The CDR3 loop spans 16 amino acids. The CDR3 DNA reads as TGTGCCAGCAGCTTTTTTTCGGTTTTGAGGAACACTGAAGCTTTCTTT. This sequence encodes CASSFFSVLRNTEAFF. Complete variable domain (other parts from reference TRBV7-2 and TRBJ1-1): GAGVSQSPSNKVTEKGKDVELRCDPISGHTALYWYRQSLGQGLEFLIYFQGNSAPDKSGLPSDRFSAERTGGSVSTLTIQRTQQEDSAVYLCASSFFSVLRNTEAFFGQGTRLTVV.

The J gene is TRBJ2-7, the V gene TRBV5-1; perhaps TRBD1 as D (6 bases). Germline CDR1 SGHRS, CDR2 YFSETQ. Trimming pared 4 bases from V and 3 bases from J, leaving 17 bases between. The CDR3 runs 15 residues. CDR3 residues: CASSHPGVMGYEQYF. DNA for the CDR3: TGCGCCAGCAGCCACCCAGGGGTCATGGGCTACGAGCAGTACTTC.

This chain links TRBV28 with TRBJ1-2; 7 nucleotides match TRBD1. The CDR3 consists of 16 residues. After removal of 2 bases from V and 1 base from J, the junction contained 7 bases not matched to a gene. CDR1 is MDHEN and CDR2 is SYDVKM in the germline V gene. The CDR3 region has the DNA TGTGCCAGCAGTTTACTCAGACAGGGTGGTAACTATGGCTACACCTTC. This gives the protein CASSLLRQGGNYGYTF.

This sequence joins TRBV19 and TRBJ2-2; 9 nucleotides line up with TRBD1. Germline trimming cut 5 bases from V and 4 bases from J; bases unmatched to any gene: 8. Germline loops: CDR1 LNHDA, CDR2 SQIVND (reference sequence). The CDR3 spans 16 residues. CDR3 sequence: CASSRIQGAGTGELFF. DNA for the CDR3: TGTGCCAGTAGTCGAATACAGGGGGCGGGCACCGGGGAGCTGTTTTTT.

The chain employs TRBV6-1 and TRBJ2-7; no definite D call. CDR1 MNHNS and CDR2 SASEGT come from the germline V gene. Trimming took 3 bases from V and 2 from J, leaving 8 bases between them. The CDR3 is 13 amino acids. CDR3 coding DNA: TGTGCCAGCAGTGAGAAATTAGCCTACGAGCAGTACTTC. Its translation: CASSEKLAYEQYF.

The rearrangement uses TRBV28 and TRBJ1-2, with 11 bases that match TRBD1. CDR1 is MDHEN, CDR2 SYDVKM, per germline. The CDR3 is 14 amino acids. Trimming at V came to 5 bases and at J to 5 bases, leaving 4 bases not matched to a gene. The DNA of the CDR3 is TGTGCCAGCAGTGCCCGGGACAGGGGGTATGGCTACACCTTC. Amino acids: CASSARDRGYGYTF.

The chain uses TRBV7-2 and TRBJ1-2, with TRBD1 as a possible D gene (5 bases). Germline lookup yields CDR1 SGHTA and CDR2 FQGNSA. V was pared by 5 bases and J by 1 base, with 11 bases between. The CDR3 sequence is 14 residues long. The CDR3 sequence: CASSPLGGNYGYTF. CDR3 nucleotide sequence: TGTGCCAGCAGCCCCCTGGGGGGTAACTATGGCTACACCTTC.

This clone was seen only once. The chain carries TRBV18 and TRBJ2-7; TRBD2 matches at 10 bases. Germline assignment: CDR1 KGHSH and CDR2 LQKENI. The CDR3 loop spans 14 amino acids. Trimming took 3 bases from V and 6 from J; bases not matched to a gene: 5. DNA for the CDR3: TGTGCCAGCTCACCCTGGACTAGCGGCTCCGAGCAGTACTTC. Residues: CASSPWTSGSEQYF.

This clone was detected once. The gene calls are TRBV21-1 and TRBJ1-5; TRBD1, the D gene given by the table, was not confirmed from the DNA. TRBV21-1 is a documented pseudogene. The CDR3 covers 18 residues. CDR3 sequence reads: CASSNPEWDREVDQPQHF. The CDR3 DNA reads TGTGCCAGCAGCAATCCAGAGTGGGACAGGGAGGTAGATCAGCCCCAGCATTTT.

In regard to this clone: Sequence at one end of the junction differs from germline and may be a read error. The genes are TRBV28 and TRBJ2-7, with a tentative D call TRBD2 (6 bases). Germline CDR1 and CDR2: MDHEN and SYDVKM. The length of the CDR3 is 15 residues. The CDR3 bases are TGTGCCAGCAGTTTCGGGCGGGGCTTCGGATACGAGCAGTGCTTC. This codes for CASSFGRGFGYEQCF.

The chain joins TRBV9 to TRBJ2-1; D is ambiguous. This CDR3 comprises 15 residues. The germline V gene has CDR1 SGDLS and CDR2 YYNGEE. V was trimmed by 2 bases and J by 0 bases, leaving 9 bases between them. CDR3 sequence (DNA): TGTGCCAGCAGCGTGGTAGGGAACTCCTACAATGAGCAGTTCTTC. As protein: CASSVVGNSYNEQFF.